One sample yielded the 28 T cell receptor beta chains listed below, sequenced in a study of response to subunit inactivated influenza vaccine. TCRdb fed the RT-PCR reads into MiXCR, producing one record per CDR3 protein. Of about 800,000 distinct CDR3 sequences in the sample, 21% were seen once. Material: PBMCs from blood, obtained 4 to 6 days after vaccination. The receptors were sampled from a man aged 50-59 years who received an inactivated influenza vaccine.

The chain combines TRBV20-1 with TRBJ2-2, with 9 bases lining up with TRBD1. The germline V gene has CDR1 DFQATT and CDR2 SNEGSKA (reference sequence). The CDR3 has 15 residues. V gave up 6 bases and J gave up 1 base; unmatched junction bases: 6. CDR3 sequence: CSARPGQGNTGELFF. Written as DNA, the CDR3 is TGCAGTGCCAGACCGGGACAGGGGAACACCGGGGAGCTGTTTTTT.

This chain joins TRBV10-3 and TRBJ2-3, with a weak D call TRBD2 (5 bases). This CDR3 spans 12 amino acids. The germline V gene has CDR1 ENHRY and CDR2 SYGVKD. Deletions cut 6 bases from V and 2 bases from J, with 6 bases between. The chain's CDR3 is CAISDYTDTQYF. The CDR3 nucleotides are TGTGCCATCAGCGACTACACAGATACGCAGTATTTT.

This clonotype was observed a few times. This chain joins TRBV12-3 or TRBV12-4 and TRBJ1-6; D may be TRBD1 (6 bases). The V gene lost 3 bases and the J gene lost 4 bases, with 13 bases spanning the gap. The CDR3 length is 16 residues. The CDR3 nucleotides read TGTGCCAGCAGTTTCGCCAGGGACAATTATAATTCACCCCTCCACTTT. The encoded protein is CASSFARDNYNSPLHF.

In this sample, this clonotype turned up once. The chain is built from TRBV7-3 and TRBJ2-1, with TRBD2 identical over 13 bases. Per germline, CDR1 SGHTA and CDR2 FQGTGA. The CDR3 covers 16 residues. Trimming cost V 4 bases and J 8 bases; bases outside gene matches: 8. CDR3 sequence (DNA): TGTGCCAGCAGCTCCGTAGGACTAGCGGGAGTCGATGAGCAGTTCTTC. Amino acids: CASSSVGLAGVDEQFF.

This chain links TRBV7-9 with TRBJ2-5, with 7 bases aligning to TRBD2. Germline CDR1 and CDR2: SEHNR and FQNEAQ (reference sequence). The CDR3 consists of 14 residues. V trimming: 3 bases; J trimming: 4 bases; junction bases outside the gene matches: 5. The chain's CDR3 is CASSFSGRVETQYF. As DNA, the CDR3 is TGTGCCAGCAGCTTCTCAGGGAGGGTAGAGACCCAGTACTTC.

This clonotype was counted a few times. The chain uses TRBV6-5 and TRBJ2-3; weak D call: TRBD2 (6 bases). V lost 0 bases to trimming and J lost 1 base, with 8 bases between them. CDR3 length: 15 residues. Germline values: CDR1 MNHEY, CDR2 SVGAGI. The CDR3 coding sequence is TGTGCCAGCAGTTACTCTAGCGGTCGCACAGATACGCAGTATTTT. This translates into CASSYSSGRTDTQYF.

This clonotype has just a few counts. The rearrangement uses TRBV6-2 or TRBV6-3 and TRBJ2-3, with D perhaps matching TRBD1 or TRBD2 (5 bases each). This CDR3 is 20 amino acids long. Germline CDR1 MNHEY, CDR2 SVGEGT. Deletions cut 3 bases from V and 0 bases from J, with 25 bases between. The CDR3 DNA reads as TGTGCCAGCAGTTATGGGGGTGCGGAATCGAGGTTACCTAGCACAGATACGCAGTATTTT. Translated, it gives CASSYGGAESRLPSTDTQYF.

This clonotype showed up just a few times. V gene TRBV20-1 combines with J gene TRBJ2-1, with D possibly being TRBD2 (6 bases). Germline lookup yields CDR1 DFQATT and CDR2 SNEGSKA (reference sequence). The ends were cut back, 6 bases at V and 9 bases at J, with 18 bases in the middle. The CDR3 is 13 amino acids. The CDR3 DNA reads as TGCAGTGCCCGAGTGGCTAGCGACGGTGAGCAGTTCTTC. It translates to CSARVASDGEQFF.

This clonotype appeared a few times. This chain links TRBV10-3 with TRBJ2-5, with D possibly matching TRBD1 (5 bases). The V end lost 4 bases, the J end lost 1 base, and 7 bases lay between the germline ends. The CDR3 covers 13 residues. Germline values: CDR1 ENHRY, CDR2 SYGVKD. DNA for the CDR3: TGTGCCATCAGTGGGACACCCCAAGAGACCCAGTACTTC. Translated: CAISGTPQETQYF.

The CDR3 is CASSLMGGDPYEQYF. For the CDR3, the DNA is TGTGCCAGCAGCCTTATGGGGGGTGACCCCTACGAGCAGTACTTC. The genes are TRBV14 and TRBJ2-7; D perhaps matches TRBD2 (6 bases). The CDR3 length is 15 residues. CDR1 and CDR2 (germline): SGHDN, FVKESK. Trimming pared 4 bases from V and 2 bases from J, leaving 15 bases between.

The CDR3 protein is CASSPGASGAYEQYF. In nucleotides, the CDR3 is TGCGCCAGCAGCCCCGGAGCATCAGGGGCCTACGAGCAGTACTTC. This chain links TRBV5-1 with TRBJ2-7; D is possibly TRBD1 (6 bases). CDR1 and CDR2 (germline): SGHRS, YFSETQ. V was shortened by 4 bases and J by 2 bases, with 16 bases between the two germline ends. This CDR3 has 15 residues.

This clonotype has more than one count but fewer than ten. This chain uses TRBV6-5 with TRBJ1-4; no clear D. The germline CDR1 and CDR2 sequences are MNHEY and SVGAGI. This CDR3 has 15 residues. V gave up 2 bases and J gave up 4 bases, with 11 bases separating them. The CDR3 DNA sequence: TGTGCCAGCAGTTACGGGCGGGCAGTTAATGAAAAACTGTTTTTT. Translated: CASSYGRAVNEKLFF.

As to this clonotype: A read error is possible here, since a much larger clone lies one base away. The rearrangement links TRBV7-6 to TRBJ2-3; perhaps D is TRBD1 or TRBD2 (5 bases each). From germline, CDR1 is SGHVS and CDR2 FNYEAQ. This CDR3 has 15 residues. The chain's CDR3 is CAISLAGTATDTQYF. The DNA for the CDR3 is TGTGCCATCAGCTTAGCTGGGACGGCGACAGATACGCAGTATTTT.

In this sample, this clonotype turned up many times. In DNA, the CDR3 is TGTGCCAGCAGCTCGTTTCGCACAGATACGCAGTATTTT. Its protein product is CASSSFRTDTQYF. The chain couples TRBV7-6 to TRBJ2-3; unclear D gene. CDR1 is SGHVS and CDR2 is FNYEAQ in the germline V gene. CDR3 size: 13 residues. V dropped 4 bases and J dropped 1 base, with 6 bases sitting between them.

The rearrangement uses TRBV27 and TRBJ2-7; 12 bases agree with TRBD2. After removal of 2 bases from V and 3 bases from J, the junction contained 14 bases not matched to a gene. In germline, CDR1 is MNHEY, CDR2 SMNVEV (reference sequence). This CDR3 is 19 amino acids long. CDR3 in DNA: TGTGCCAGCAGTTTACTAGCGGGGGGGCCTGAGGGGGGAAGCTACGAGCAGTACTTC. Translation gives CASSLLAGGPEGGSYEQYF.

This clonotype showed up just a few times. The CDR3 DNA follows: TGCGCCAGCAGCCAAGGGACTAGCTCCACAGATACGCAGTATTTT. It yields the protein CASSQGTSSTDTQYF. The chain has TRBV4-3 and TRBJ2-3, with 8 bases matching TRBD2. The J segment lost 2 bases and the V segment lost 1 base, leaving 2 bases of the junction unmatched. Germline CDR1 LGHNA, CDR2 YSLEER. The CDR3 is 15 residues long.

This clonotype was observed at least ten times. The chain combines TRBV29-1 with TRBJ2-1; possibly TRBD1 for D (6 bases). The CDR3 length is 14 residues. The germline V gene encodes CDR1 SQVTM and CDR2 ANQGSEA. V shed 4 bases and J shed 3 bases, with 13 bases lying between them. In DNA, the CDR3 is TGCAGCGTTGGCAGGACAGACAACTACAATGAGCAGTTCTTC. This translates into CSVGRTDNYNEQFF.

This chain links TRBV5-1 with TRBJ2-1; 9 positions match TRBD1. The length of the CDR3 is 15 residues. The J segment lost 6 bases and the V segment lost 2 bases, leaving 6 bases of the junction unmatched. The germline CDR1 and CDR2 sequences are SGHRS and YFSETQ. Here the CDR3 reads CASSFWTGVVNEQFF. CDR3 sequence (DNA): TGCGCCAGCAGCTTCTGGACAGGGGTTGTCAATGAGCAGTTCTTC.

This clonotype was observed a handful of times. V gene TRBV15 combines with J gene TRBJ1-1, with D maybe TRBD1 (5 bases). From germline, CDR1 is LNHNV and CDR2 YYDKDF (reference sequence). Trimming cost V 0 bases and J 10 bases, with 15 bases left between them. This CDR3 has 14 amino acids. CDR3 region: CATSRDSRGVGAFF. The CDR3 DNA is TGTGCCACCAGCAGAGATTCAAGGGGCGTAGGAGCTTTCTTT.

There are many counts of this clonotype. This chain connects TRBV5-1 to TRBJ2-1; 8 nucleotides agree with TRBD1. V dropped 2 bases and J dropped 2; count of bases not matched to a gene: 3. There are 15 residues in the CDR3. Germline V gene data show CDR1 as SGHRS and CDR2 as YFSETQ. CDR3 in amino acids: CASSLGQGPYNEQFF. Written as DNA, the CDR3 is TGCGCCAGCAGCTTAGGACAGGGCCCCTACAATGAGCAGTTCTTC.

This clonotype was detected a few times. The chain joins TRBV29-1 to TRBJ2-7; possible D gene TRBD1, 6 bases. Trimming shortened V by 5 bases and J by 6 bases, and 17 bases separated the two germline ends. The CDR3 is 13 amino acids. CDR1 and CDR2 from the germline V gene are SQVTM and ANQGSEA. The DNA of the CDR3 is TGCAGCGTTAGGACAGCAGCCTCCCGCGAGCAGTACTTC. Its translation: CSVRTAASREQYF.

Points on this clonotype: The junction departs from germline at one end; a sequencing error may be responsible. CDR3 sequence: CAVSDSGLLNEQFF. In DNA form, the CDR3 reads TGTGCCGTCAGTGATTCGGGACTACTCAATGAGCAGTTCTTC. This sequence joins TRBV10-3 and TRBJ2-1, with TRBD2 matching over 7 bases. CDR3 length: 14 residues. The germline gives CDR1 ENHRY, CDR2 SYGVKD.

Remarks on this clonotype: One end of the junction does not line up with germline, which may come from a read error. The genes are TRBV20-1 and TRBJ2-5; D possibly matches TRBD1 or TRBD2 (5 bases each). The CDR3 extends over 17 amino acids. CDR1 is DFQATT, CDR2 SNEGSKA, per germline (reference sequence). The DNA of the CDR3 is TGCAGTGCTAGATCGCACAGGCCAGACTATTTAGGAGAGCCCCAGTACTTC. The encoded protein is CSARSHRPDYLGEPQYF.

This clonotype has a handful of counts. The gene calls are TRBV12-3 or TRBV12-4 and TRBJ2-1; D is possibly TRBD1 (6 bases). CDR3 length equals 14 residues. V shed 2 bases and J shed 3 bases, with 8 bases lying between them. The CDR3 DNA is TGTGCCAGCAGTTTACGGGACAACTACAATGAGCAGTTCTTC. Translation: CASSLRDNYNEQFF.

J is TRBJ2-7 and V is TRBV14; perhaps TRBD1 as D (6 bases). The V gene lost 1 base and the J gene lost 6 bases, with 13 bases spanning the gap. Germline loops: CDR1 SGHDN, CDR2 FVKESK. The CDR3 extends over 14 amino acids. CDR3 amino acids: CASSQVGRGGEQYF. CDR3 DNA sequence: TGTGCCAGCAGCCAAGTGGGCAGGGGTGGCGAGCAGTACTTC.

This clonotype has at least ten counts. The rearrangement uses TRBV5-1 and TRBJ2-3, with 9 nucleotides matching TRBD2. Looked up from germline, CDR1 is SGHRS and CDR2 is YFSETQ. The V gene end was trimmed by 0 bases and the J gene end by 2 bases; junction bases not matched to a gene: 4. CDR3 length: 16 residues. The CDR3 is CASSLGLAETTDTQYF. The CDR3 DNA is TGCGCCAGCAGCTTGGGACTAGCGGAGACCACAGATACGCAGTATTTT.

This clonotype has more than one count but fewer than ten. CDR3: CASSPSGEYSEAFF. CDR3 nucleotides: TGCGCCAGCAGCCCCAGTGGGGAATACTCTGAAGCTTTCTTT. This sequence joins TRBV5-1 and TRBJ1-1; D ambiguous. The V gene lost 4 bases and the J gene lost 6 bases, with 16 bases spanning the gap. CDR3 length: 14 residues. Germline V gene lookup returns CDR1 SGHRS and CDR2 YFSETQ.

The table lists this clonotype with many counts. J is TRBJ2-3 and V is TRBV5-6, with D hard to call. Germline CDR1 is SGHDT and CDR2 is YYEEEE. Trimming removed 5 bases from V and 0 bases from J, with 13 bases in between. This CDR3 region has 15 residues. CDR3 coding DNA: TGTGCCAGCAGTCTGGCGCCTACTAGCACAGATACGCAGTATTTT. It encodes CASSLAPTSTDTQYF.